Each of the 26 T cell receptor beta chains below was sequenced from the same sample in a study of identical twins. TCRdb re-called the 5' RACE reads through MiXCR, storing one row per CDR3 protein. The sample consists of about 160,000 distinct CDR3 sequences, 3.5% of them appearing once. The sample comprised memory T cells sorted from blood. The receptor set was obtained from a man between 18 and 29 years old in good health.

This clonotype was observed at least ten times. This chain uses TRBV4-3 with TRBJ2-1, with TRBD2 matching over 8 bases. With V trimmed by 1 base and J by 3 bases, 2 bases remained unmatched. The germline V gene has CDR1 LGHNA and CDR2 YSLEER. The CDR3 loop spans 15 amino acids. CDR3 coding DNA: TGCGCCAGCAGCCAAGTCCGGGAGGGCTACAATGAGCAGTTCTTC. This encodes CASSQVREGYNEQFF.

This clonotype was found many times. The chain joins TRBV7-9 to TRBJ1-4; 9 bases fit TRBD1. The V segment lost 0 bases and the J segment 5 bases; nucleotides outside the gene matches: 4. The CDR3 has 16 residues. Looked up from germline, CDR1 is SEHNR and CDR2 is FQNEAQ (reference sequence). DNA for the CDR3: TGTGCCAGCAGCTTAGCTGGGACAGGGAGAAATGAAAAACTGTTTTTT. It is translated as CASSLAGTGRNEKLFF.

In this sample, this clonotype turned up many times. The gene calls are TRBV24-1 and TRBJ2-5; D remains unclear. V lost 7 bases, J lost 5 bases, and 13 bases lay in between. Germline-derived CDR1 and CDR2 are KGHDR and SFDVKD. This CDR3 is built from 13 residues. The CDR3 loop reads CATRRHFEETQYF. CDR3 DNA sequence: TGTGCCACCAGACGACATTTTGAGGAGACCCAGTACTTC.

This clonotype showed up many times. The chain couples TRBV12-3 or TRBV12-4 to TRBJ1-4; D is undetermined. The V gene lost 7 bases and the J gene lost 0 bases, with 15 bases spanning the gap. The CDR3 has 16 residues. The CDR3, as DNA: TGTGCCAGCACCTCCTATTGGGCGGCAACTAATGAAAAACTGTTTTTT. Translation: CASTSYWAATNEKLFF.

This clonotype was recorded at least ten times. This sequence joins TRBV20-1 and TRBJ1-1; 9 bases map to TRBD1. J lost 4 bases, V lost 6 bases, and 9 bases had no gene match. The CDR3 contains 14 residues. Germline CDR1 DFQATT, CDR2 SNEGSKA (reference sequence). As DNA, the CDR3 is TGCAGTGCGCAACAGGGGGCCGGCGGCACTGAAGCTTTCTTT. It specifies CSAQQGAGGTEAFF.

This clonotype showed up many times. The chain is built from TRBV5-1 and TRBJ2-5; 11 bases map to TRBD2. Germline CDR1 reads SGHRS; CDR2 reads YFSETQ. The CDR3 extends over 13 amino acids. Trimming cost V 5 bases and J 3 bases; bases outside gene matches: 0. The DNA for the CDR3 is TGCGCCAGCAGACTAGCGGGAGAAGAGACCCAGTACTTC. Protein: CASRLAGEETQYF.

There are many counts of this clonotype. The CDR3 DNA follows: TGTGCCAGCAGCTCCTTGCGGGACACTTTGAACACTGAAGCTTTCTTT. Residues: CASSSLRDTLNTEAFF. This chain links TRBV5-6 with TRBJ1-1; D might be TRBD1 (6 bases). This CDR3 has 16 residues. CDR1 is SGHDT and CDR2 is YYEEEE in the germline V gene. V was shortened by 3 bases and J by 0 bases, with 15 bases between the two germline ends. The whole variable domain, remainder taken from reference TRBV5-6 and TRBJ1-1, is DAGVTQSPTHLIKTRGQQVTLRCSPKSGHDTVSWYQQALGQGPQFIFQYYEEEERQRGNFPDRFSGHQFPNYSSELNVNALLLGDSALYLCASSSLRDTLNTEAFFGQGTRLTVV.

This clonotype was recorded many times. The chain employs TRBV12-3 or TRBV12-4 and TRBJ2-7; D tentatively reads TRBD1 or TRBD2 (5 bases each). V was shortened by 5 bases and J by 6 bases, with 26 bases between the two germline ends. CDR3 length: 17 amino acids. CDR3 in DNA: TGTGCCAGCAGTCCAGGTGGTACCGGGGCCCCAAACTCCGAGCAGTACTTC. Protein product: CASSPGGTGAPNSEQYF.

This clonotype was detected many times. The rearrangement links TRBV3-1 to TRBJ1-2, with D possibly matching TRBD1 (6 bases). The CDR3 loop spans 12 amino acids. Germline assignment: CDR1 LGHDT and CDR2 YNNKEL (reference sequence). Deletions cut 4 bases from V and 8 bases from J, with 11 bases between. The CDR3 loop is CASSRPGEGYTF. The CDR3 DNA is TGTGCCAGCAGCCGACCAGGGGAAGGCTACACCTTC.

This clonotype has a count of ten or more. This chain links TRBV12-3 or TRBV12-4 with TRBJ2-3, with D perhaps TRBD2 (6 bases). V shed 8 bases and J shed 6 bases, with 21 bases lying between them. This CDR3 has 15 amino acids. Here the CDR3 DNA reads TGTGCCAGCGGTTATGGGGGGAGCGCGGGTGATACGCAGTATTTT. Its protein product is CASGYGGSAGDTQYF.

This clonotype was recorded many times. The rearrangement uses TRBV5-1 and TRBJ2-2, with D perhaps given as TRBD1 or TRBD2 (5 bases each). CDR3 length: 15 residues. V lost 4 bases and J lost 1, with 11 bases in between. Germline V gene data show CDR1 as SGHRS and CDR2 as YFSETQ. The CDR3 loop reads CASSPGTRNTGELFF. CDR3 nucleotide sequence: TGCGCCAGCAGCCCCGGGACGCGGAACACCGGGGAGCTGTTTTTT.

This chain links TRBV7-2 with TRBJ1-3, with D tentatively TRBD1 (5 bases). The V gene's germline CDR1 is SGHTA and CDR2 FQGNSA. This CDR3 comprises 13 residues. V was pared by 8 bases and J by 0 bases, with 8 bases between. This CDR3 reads CASDQGSGNTIYF. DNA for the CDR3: TGTGCCAGCGACCAGGGCTCTGGAAACACCATATATTTT.

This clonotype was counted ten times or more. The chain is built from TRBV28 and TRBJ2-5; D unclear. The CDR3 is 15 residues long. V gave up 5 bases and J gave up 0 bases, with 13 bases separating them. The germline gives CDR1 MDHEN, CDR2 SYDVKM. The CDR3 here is CASSPQGWNQETQYF. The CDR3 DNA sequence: TGTGCCAGCAGTCCCCAAGGATGGAACCAAGAGACCCAGTACTTC.

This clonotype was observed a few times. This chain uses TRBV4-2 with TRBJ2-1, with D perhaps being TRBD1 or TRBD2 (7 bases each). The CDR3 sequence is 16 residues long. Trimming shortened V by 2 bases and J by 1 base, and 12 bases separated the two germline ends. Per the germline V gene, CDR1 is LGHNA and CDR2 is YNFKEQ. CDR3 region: CASSQQGGGSYNEQFF. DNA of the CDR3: TGTGCCAGCAGCCAACAGGGGGGGGGTTCCTACAATGAGCAGTTCTTC.

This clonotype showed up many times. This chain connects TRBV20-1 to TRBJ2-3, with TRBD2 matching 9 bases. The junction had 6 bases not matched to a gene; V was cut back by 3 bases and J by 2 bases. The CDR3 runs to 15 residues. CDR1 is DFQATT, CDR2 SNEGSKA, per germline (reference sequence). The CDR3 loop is CSASSASGNTDTQYF. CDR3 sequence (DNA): TGCAGTGCTAGTTCTGCTAGCGGGAACACAGATACGCAGTATTTT.

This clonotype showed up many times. CDR3 region: CASSLALSDYNEQFF. CDR3 in DNA: TGCGCCAGCAGCTTGGCCCTGTCAGACTACAATGAGCAGTTCTTC. This rearrangement joins TRBV5-1 to TRBJ2-1; no definite D call. The CDR3 extends over 15 amino acids. V was cut by 0 bases and J by 3 bases, with 10 bases left in between. CDR1 is SGHRS and CDR2 is YFSETQ in the germline V gene.

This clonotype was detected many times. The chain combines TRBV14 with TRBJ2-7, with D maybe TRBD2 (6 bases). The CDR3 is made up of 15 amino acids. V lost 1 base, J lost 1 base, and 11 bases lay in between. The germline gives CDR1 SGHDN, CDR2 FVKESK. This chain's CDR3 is CASSQGAGRSYEQYF. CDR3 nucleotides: TGTGCCAGCAGCCAAGGGGCGGGGAGGTCCTACGAGCAGTACTTC.

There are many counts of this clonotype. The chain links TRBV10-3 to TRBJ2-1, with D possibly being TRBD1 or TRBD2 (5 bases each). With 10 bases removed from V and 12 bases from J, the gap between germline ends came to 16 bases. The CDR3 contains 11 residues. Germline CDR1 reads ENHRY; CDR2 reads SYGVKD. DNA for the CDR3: TGTGCCACCCGGGAAGGGGCGGCGCAGTTCTTC. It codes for CATREGAAQFF.

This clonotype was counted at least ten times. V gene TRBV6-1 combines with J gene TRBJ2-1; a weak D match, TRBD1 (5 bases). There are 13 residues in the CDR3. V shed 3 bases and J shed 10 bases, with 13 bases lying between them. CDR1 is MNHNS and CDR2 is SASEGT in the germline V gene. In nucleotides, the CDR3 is TGTGCCAGCAGTGAGGGGCTCACTCGGGAGCAGTTCTTC. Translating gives CASSEGLTREQFF.

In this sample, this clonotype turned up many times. The CDR3, as DNA: TGCGCCAGCAGTCCCACGACAGGGCTTGGGAATGAGCAGTTCTTC. Translation: CASSPTTGLGNEQFF. The chain uses TRBV23-1 and TRBJ2-1, with 7 bases fitting TRBD1. TRBV23-1 counts as an open reading frame of uncertain function. This CDR3 spans 15 amino acids. The junction had 10 bases not matched to a gene; V was cut back by 4 bases and J by 7 bases.

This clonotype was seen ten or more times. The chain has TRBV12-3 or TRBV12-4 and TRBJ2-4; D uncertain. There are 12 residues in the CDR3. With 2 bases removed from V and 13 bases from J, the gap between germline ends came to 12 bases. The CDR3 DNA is TGTGCCAGCAGTTTATATCGGTCAGAACAGTACTTC. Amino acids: CASSLYRSEQYF.

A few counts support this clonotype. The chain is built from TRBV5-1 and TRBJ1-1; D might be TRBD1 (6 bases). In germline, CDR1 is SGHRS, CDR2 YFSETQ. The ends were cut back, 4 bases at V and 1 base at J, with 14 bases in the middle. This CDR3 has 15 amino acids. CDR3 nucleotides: TGCGCCAGCAGCCCGAGAGAGACAGGGAACACTGAAGCTTTCTTT. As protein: CASSPRETGNTEAFF.

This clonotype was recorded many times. CDR3 bases: TGTGCCAGCAGCCAAGATCGGGGGACTAGCGCTTACTTC. Translated, it gives CASSQDRGTSAYF. The rearrangement links TRBV4-2 to TRBJ2-4; TRBD2 agrees at 10 bases. V lost 0 bases and J lost 16; bases outside the gene matches: 6. Germline V gene sequence: CDR1 LGHNA, CDR2 YNFKEQ. This CDR3 contains 13 residues.

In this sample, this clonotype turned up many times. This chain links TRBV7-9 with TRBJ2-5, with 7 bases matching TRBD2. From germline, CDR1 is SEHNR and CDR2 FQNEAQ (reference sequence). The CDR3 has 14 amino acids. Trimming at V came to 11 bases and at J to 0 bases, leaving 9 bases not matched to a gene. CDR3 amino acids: CAGQRGADQETQYF. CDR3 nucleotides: TGTGCCGGGCAGCGGGGAGCCGACCAAGAGACCCAGTACTTC. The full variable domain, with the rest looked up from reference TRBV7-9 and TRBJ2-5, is DTGVSQNPRHKITKRGQNVTFRCDPISEHNRLYWYRQTLGQGPEFLTYFQNEAQLEKSRLLSDRFSAERPKGSFSTLEIQRTEQGDSAMYLCAGQRGADQETQYFGPGTRLLVL.

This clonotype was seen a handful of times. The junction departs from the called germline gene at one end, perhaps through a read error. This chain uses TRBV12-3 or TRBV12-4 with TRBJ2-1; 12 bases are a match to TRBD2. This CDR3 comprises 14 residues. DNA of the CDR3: TGTGCCAGCAGTTACCCGGGACTAGCGGGCGGGGCGGTCTTC. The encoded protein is CASSYPGLAGGAVF.

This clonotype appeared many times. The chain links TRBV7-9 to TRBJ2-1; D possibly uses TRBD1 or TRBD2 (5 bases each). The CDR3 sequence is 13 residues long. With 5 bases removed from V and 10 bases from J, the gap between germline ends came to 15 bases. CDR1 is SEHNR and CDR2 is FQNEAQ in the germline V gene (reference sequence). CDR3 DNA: TGTGCCAGCAGCGGGACCGAGCCTCGGGAGCAGTTCTTC. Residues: CASSGTEPREQFF.